Described below is a single T cell receptor beta chain sequence and its context. Its specificity is not known. TCRdb's copy holds only in-frame clones and misses some; the assay was immunoSEQ multiplex PCR. Among tens of thousands of clones, roughly 90% were seen once, and the ten largest hold about 0.28%. Systemic immunosuppression or a history of autoimmune disease excluded patients. Blood got drawn at baseline, again on cycle 4 day 1, and then on cycle 7 day 1. These data originate in a study of OX40 agonist ivuxolimab in advanced cancers. CDR3 length: 14 residues. From germline, CDR1 is SGHRS and CDR2 YFSETQ. V lost 4 bases and J lost 10; bases outside the gene matches: 9. Whole-study findings and limits: People who partly responded at 0.1-3.0 mg/kg had some of the least clonal expansion seen. There were, on average, more expanded clones in CD8+ T cells than in CD4+.

V gene TRBV5-1 combines with J gene TRBJ2-1, with 9 bases matching TRBD1. The clonotype comes from an adult with an advanced solid tumor such as melanoma, head and neck, liver or kidney cancer. Material: CD4+ or CD8+ T cells sorted from blood, obtained in a trial of the OX40 agonist ivuxolimab. In DNA form, the CDR3 reads TGCGCCAGCAGCCCGCCGGGACAGGGAGGGGAGCAGTTCTTC. It translates to CASSPPGQGGEQFF.